This T cell receptor beta chain came from a study of CD8 T cells in ankylosing spondylitis. Study observations and caveats: Reportedly, significant enrichment of disease-linked clones occurred in matched ankylosing spondylitis synovial fluid. Peripheral blood held disease-linked clones only at relatively low frequency, and these were CD8+. Before this, some motif variants had been reported in reactive arthritis synovial fluid and blood. A motif of 7 to 9 highly homologous TCR beta variants was seen as apparently characteristic of ankylosing spondylitis blood.

MiXCR, run by TCRdb on the 5' RACE reads, gives a single entry per CDR3 protein. This table holds hundreds of thousands of distinct CDR3 sequences, roughly a tenth found once. This clonotype showed up many times. No antigen is known for it. The receptor was isolated from a male donor with ankylosing spondylitis or in good health (not recorded which). Sequencing was carried out using blood, either unsorted or a sorted T cell fraction (not recorded which).

CDR3 coding DNA: TGTGCCAGCAGCTTAAATCCCGGGGGTCAACAAGAGACCCAGTACTTC. This codes for CASSLNPGGQQETQYF. The chain carries TRBV7-3 and TRBJ2-5, with D possibly matching TRBD2 (6 bases). Germline CDR1 SGHTA, CDR2 FQGTGA. The V end was cut by 1 base, the J end by 2 bases, with 14 bases between. This CDR3 comprises 16 residues.